A selection of T cell receptor beta chains follows, all from one sample in a study of type 1 regulatory T cells. TCRdb ran MiXCR on the reads and lists one entry per CDR3 protein. The data contain approximately 43,000 distinct CDR3 sequences, 9% to 15% of them singletons. These receptors' targets are unknown. Sequenced: cultured non-Tr1 T cells, either the whole culture or a sorted T cell fraction (not recorded which). The receptors originated from a human donor in good health. CDR3s include the opening cysteine and the closing phenylalanine or tryptophan. Each record gives: J gene, clone size, V gene, D gene, CDR3 protein, CDR3 DNA. D genes are given only for firm matches. Clone sizes are given selectively: once, few, many, or a class where the clone is expanded.

TRBJ2-1 | large | TRBV5-1 | TRBD2 | CASSVSGSNSNEQFF | TGCGCCAGCAGTGTAAGCGGGAGTAATTCCAATGAGCAGTTCTTC
TRBJ1-3 | few | TRBV9 | NA | CASSVGDSGNTIYF | TGTGCCAGCAGCGTAGGCGACTCTGGAAACACCATATATTTT
TRBJ2-5 | many | TRBV12-3/TRBV12-4 | NA | CASSFLRAEETQYF | TGTGCCAGCAGTTTCCTGCGGGCAGAAGAGACCCAGTACTTC
TRBJ2-5 | NA | TRBV29-1 | TRBD1 | CSVDRGLQETQYF | TGCAGCGTTGACAGGGGGTTACAAGAGACCCAGTACTTC
TRBJ2-7 | many | TRBV12-3/TRBV12-4 | TRBD2 | CASSRGGLAVLEQYF | TGTGCCAGCAGTAGAGGGGGACTAGCGGTGCTCGAGCAGTACTTC
TRBJ2-1 | many | TRBV10-3 | TRBD2 | CAISGRGSEGNEQFF | TGTGCCATCAGTGGCCGCGGGAGTGAGGGGAATGAGCAGTTCTTC
TRBJ2-5 | many | TRBV12-3/TRBV12-4 | NA | CASSLVEETQYF | TGTGCCAGCAGTTTAGTTGAGGAGACCCAGTACTTC
TRBJ2-6 | many | TRBV15 | TRBD2 | CATSSTSGSLPGANVLTF | TGTGCCACCAGCAGTACTAGCGGGAGTCTCCCCGGGGCCAACGTCCTGACTTTC
TRBJ2-7 | few | TRBV29-1 | NA | CSVEGGAYEQYF | TGCAGCGTTGAAGGTGGTGCCTACGAGCAGTACTTC
TRBJ2-1 | NA | TRBV7-3 | NA | CASSRSARRMQFF | TGTGCCAGCAGCCGATCCGCGAGGAGGATGCAGTTCTTC
TRBJ2-3 | NA | TRBV20-1 | NA | CSARYPSGGSTDTQYF | TGCAGTGCTAGATACCCCAGCGGCGGAAGCACAGATACGCAGTATTTT
TRBJ2-5 | many | TRBV5-4 | TRBD2 | CASSLDLAGGPYPDF | TGTGCCAGCAGCTTGGATCTAGCGGGAGGGCCTTATCCGGACTTC
TRBJ2-5 | many | TRBV12-3/TRBV12-4 | NA | CASSLKGEAWRGLETQYF | TGTGCCAGCAGTTTAAAGGGGGAAGCGTGGAGGGGGCTAGAGACCCAGTACTTC
TRBJ2-5 | NA | TRBV29-1 | NA | CSVEVLPGTQYF | TGCAGCGTTGAAGTTCTACCAGGGACCCAGTACTTC
TRBJ2-3 | few | TRBV20-1 | NA | CSARALPLGDTQYF | TGCAGTGCTAGAGCCTTGCCCCTTGGAGATACGCAGTATTTT
TRBJ1-5 | few | TRBV18 | NA | CASSPTGGRDKPQHF | TGTGCCAGCTCACCGACGGGAGGCCGTGATAAGCCCCAGCATTTT
TRBJ1-1 | NA | TRBV28 | NA | CATSSLDGNTEAFF | TGTGCCACCAGCAGCTTGGATGGGAACACTGAAGCTTTCTTT
TRBJ2-7 | few | TRBV5-1 | TRBD1 | CASSVQGTVGEQYF | TGCGCCAGCAGCGTCCAAGGGACAGTGGGCGAGCAGTACTTC
TRBJ2-7 | many | TRBV27 | TRBD1 | CASARTGIYEQYF | TGTGCCAGTGCAAGGACAGGGATCTACGAGCAGTACTTC
TRBJ2-7 | many | TRBV10-3 | NA | CAIRPHDEQYF | TGTGCCATCAGACCACACGACGAGCAGTACTTC
TRBJ2-1 | NA | TRBV6-6 | NA | CASTIYNEQFF | TGTGCCAGCACCATATACAATGAGCAGTTCTTC
TRBJ1-6 | many | TRBV20-1 | NA | CSASMERTVNSPLHF | TGCAGTGCTAGCATGGAAAGGACCGTTAATTCACCCCTCCACTTT
TRBJ2-1 | many | TRBV20-1 | NA | CSARHGGNEQFF | TGCAGTGCTAGACATGGGGGCAATGAGCAGTTCTTC
TRBJ2-2 | many | TRBV6-4 | NA | CASSADSNTGELFF | TGTGCCAGCAGTGCCGACTCCAACACCGGGGAGCTGTTTTTT
TRBJ2-5 | NA | TRBV7-2 | NA | CASRQAGSQETQYF | TGTGCCAGCAGACAAGCAGGGTCCCAAGAGACCCAGTACTTC
TRBJ2-1 | NA | TRBV12-3/TRBV12-4 | NA | CAEGSWLGEQFF | TGTGCAGAGGGGAGTTGGCTTGGGGAGCAGTTCTTC
TRBJ2-5 | many | TRBV29-1 | TRBD1 | CSVEGQNQETQYF | TGCAGCGTTGAGGGACAGAACCAAGAGACCCAGTACTTC
TRBJ2-7 | NA | TRBV6-2/TRBV6-3 | TRBD2 | CASSYSGREDDEQYF | TGTGCCAGCAGTTACTCGGGGCGGGAGGATGACGAGCAGTACTTC
TRBJ2-1 | many | TRBV12-3/TRBV12-4 | TRBD2 | CASSSRQSGRAYNEQFF | TGTGCCAGCAGTTCTCGCCAAAGCGGGAGGGCCTACAATGAGCAGTTCTTC
TRBJ2-5 | few | TRBV12-3/TRBV12-4 | NA | CASSPGLGETQYF | TGTGCCAGCAGTCCCGGACTTGGAGAGACCCAGTACTTC
TRBJ2-7 | many | TRBV28 | NA | CASRSRTVSYEQYF | TGTGCCAGCAGGTCTCGGACGGTCAGTTACGAGCAGTACTTC
TRBJ1-1 | many | TRBV12-3/TRBV12-4 | NA | CASSNRGGTEAFF | TGTGCCAGCAGTAATAGGGGAGGCACTGAAGCTTTCTTT
TRBJ2-3 | NA | TRBV28 | TRBD1 | CASSTTGGATDTQYF | TGTGCCAGCAGTACTACAGGGGGCGCAACAGATACGCAGTATTTT
TRBJ1-1 | many | TRBV5-1 | NA | CASSLFTAANTEAFF | TGCGCCAGCAGCTTGTTCACGGCAGCGAACACTGAAGCTTTCTTT
TRBJ2-7 | few | TRBV30 | NA | CALGGQSSYEQYF | TGTGCCTTGGGGGGACAGAGCTCCTACGAGCAGTACTTC
TRBJ2-2 | NA | TRBV6-1 | NA | CASSVPGAGELFF | TGTGCCAGCAGTGTCCCAGGGGCCGGGGAGCTGTTTTTT
TRBJ1-5 | NA | TRBV19 | TRBD1 | CASSRDRVTDQPQHF | TGTGCCAGTAGTCGGGACAGGGTGACGGATCAGCCCCAGCATTTT
TRBJ2-1 | medium-sized | TRBV9 | TRBD2 | CASSVAGLAGADEQFF | TGTGCCAGCAGCGTAGCGGGACTAGCGGGAGCCGATGAGCAGTTCTTC
TRBJ2-1 | many | TRBV20-1 | NA | CSARGGVALVYNEQFF | TGCAGTGCTAGAGGTGGTGTGGCACTAGTCTATAATGAGCAGTTCTTC
TRBJ2-5 | few | TRBV10-3 | NA | CAISESKAAGETQYF | TGTGCCATCAGTGAGTCGAAGGCCGCTGGCGAGACCCAGTACTTC
TRBJ1-1 | many | TRBV29-1 | NA | CSVDEAMGTEAFF | TGCAGCGTCGATGAGGCAATGGGCACTGAAGCTTTCTTT
TRBJ1-1 | many | TRBV12-3/TRBV12-4 | NA | CASERDTEAFF | TGTGCCAGCGAGCGGGACACTGAAGCTTTCTTT
TRBJ2-2 | medium-sized | TRBV9 | TRBD2 | CASSVGAGGTGELFF | TGTGCCAGCAGCGTAGGAGCGGGAGGTACCGGGGAGCTGTTTTTT
TRBJ2-2 | NA | TRBV5-1 | TRBD2 | CASKPSGRAGNTGELFF | TGCGCCAGCAAGCCTAGCGGGAGGGCCGGGAACACCGGGGAGCTGTTTTTT
TRBJ1-5 | many | TRBV29-1 | NA | CSVAGGVGQPQHF | TGCAGCGTTGCCGGCGGGGTGGGTCAGCCCCAGCATTTT
TRBJ2-7 | NA | TRBV25-1 | NA | CASISDVGYEQYF | TGTGCCAGCATTTCGGACGTAGGCTACGAGCAGTACTTC
TRBJ2-1 | medium-sized | TRBV5-6 | NA | CASSLGGKVAEQFF | TGTGCCAGCAGCTTGGGCGGGAAAGTAGCTGAGCAGTTCTTC
TRBJ2-1 | many | TRBV5-1 | NA | CASSLGGGIFYNEQFF | TGCGCCAGCAGCTTGGGTGGGGGAATATTCTACAATGAGCAGTTCTTC
TRBJ2-1 | few | TRBV2 | NA | CASSERRGNNEQFF | TGTGCCAGCAGTGAAAGAAGAGGGAACAATGAGCAGTTCTTC
TRBJ2-1 | NA | TRBV11-1 | TRBD2 | CASSYLAGGYNEQFF | TGTGCCAGCAGCTATCTAGCGGGAGGATACAATGAGCAGTTCTTC
TRBJ1-5 | few | TRBV16 | NA | CASSQSNSNQPQHF | TGTGCCAGCAGCCAATCTAACAGCAATCAGCCCCAGCATTTT
TRBJ2-7 | many | TRBV20-1 | TRBD2 | CSAPPTSGRARQYF | TGCAGTGCCCCCCCGACTAGCGGTCGGGCTAGGCAGTACTTC
TRBJ2-7 | NA | TRBV12-3/TRBV12-4 | NA | CASRSRNSYEQYF | TGTGCCAGCAGGTCCAGAAACTCCTACGAGCAGTACTTC
TRBJ2-1 | few | TRBV2 | NA | CASNPDSNNEQFF | TGTGCCAGCAACCCGGACTCGAACAATGAGCAGTTCTTC
TRBJ2-2 | few | TRBV30 | NA | CAWNRGRSGELFF | TGTGCCTGGAACCGCGGACGTTCCGGGGAGCTGTTTTTT
TRBJ1-4 | many | TRBV29-1 | NA | CSVVAANEKLFF | TGCAGCGTTGTGGCAGCTAATGAAAAACTGTTTTTT
TRBJ2-2 | NA | TRBV6-2/TRBV6-3 | TRBD2 | CASSPGGSGGTGELFF | TGTGCCAGCAGCCCCGGGGGTAGCGGGGGCACCGGGGAGCTGTTTTTT
TRBJ2-7 | many | TRBV7-2 | NA | CASRNAAGHEQYF | TGTGCCAGCAGGAATGCGGCGGGACATGAGCAGTACTTC
TRBJ2-7 | many | TRBV28 | NA | CASSFGGTYEQYF | TGTGCCAGCAGTTTTGGCGGAACCTACGAGCAGTACTTC